This TCR beta chain comes out of a study of graft-versus-host responses after intestinal transplantation. Across the study: Every one of the recipients received anti-thymocyte globulin induction and afterwards took tacrolimus and steroids for around 3 years.

As concerns this clone: The antigen remains undetermined.

Only in-frame clones appear in the TCRdb table, and some are missing; sequencing was by immunoSEQ multiplex PCR. The sample holds about 81,000 clones, around 93% seen once. Findings of the study overall: Allografts of patients with graft-donor T cell macrochimerism showed high graft-versus-host to host-versus-graft clone ratios. After transplant, early declines in HvG clones were associated with peak levels of circulating GvH clones. Analysis identified GvH clones in recipient marrow, with some appearing first in ileum or blood.

CDR3 length equals 15 residues. V was pared by 5 bases and J by 1 base, with 13 bases between. Looked up from germline, CDR1 is SGHTA and CDR2 is FQGTGA. The rearrangement links TRBV7-3 to TRBJ2-3, with D possibly matching TRBD1 (7 bases). This clonotype was sampled from a human donor who was the organ donor for an intestinal transplant. Sequenced here: unstimulated CD4+ T cells sorted from spleen or lymph node cells, sampled before transplant. The DNA for the CDR3 is TGTGCCAGCAGCGGAGGGGGCGCTGGCACAGATACGCAGTATTTT. Amino acid sequence: CASSGGGAGTDTQYF.